The 13 T cell receptor beta chains reported below all come from one sample, sequenced in a study of blood T cell repertoires in COVID-19. Only in-frame clones appear in the TCRdb table, and some are missing; sequencing was by immunoSEQ multiplex PCR. The data hold fewer than 100,000 clones, with 90% to 95% observed a single time. The sequencing input was peripheral blood. These receptors were taken from a woman aged 45-65 years in a cohort sampled during active COVID-19.

This clone was observed once. The chain carries TRBV7-2 and TRBJ2-5, with 10 positions matching TRBD1. Losses at the gene ends were 5 bases for V and 5 bases for J; bases not matched to a gene: 5. Germline values: CDR1 SGHTA, CDR2 FQGNSA. This CDR3 contains 14 residues. The chain's CDR3 is CASSTRQGAETQYF. The CDR3 coding sequence is TGTGCCAGCAGCACCCGACAGGGGGCCGAGACCCAGTACTTC.

This chain connects TRBV11-3 to TRBJ2-5; 10 bases are a match to TRBD1. The germline CDR1 and CDR2 sequences are SGHNT and YENEEA. This CDR3 has 15 residues. Trimming took 7 bases from V and 5 from J; bases not matched to a gene: 10. This CDR3 reads CASTGFGTGDETQYF. Written as DNA, the CDR3 is TGTGCCAGCACGGGGTTCGGGACAGGGGACGAGACCCAGTACTTC.

V usage is TRBV18 and J usage is TRBJ1-1, with a tentative D call TRBD1 (5 bases). V was clipped by 1 base and J by 1 base, with 13 bases between them. The CDR3 is 16 amino acids. The germline V gene encodes CDR1 KGHSH and CDR2 LQKENI. The CDR3 here is CASSPRVGGENTEAFF. CDR3 coding DNA: TGTGCCAGCTCACCACGCGTTGGGGGGGAGAACACTGAAGCTTTCTTT.

J is TRBJ2-5 and V is TRBV29-1; 8 bases fit TRBD2. Germline V gene lookup returns CDR1 SQVTM and CDR2 ANQGSEA. Losses at the gene ends were 4 bases for V and 5 bases for J; bases not matched to a gene: 9. The CDR3 covers 14 residues. The CDR3 reads CSVGGTRRSETQYF. In nucleotides, the CDR3 is TGCAGCGTTGGCGGGACTAGAAGATCGGAGACCCAGTACTTC.

The chain uses TRBV9 and TRBJ1-2; D possibly corresponds to TRBD1 (6 bases). CDR1 is SGDLS, CDR2 YYNGEE, per germline. The CDR3 totals 15 residues. Trimming took 0 bases from V and 8 from J, leaving 17 bases between them. The CDR3 spells CASSVDWRRGSGYTF. In nucleotides, the CDR3 is TGTGCCAGCAGCGTAGACTGGCGCAGGGGTAGCGGCTACACCTTC.

The gene calls are TRBV30 and TRBJ2-5, with a possible D match to TRBD1 (6 bases). This CDR3 comprises 14 residues. CDR1 and CDR2 from the germline V gene are GTSNPN and SVGIG (reference sequence). V was shortened by 0 bases and J by 0 bases, with 8 bases between the two germline ends. CDR3 sequence: CAWSVTGNQETQYF. The CDR3, as DNA: TGTGCCTGGAGTGTAACAGGGAACCAAGAGACCCAGTACTTC. Combining the CDR3 with reference TRBV30 and TRBJ2-5 gives the whole variable domain SQTIHQWPATLVQPVGSPLSLECTVEGTSNPNLYWYRQAAGRGLQLLFYSVGIGQISSEVPQNLSASRPQDRQFILSSKKLLLSDSGFYLCAWSVTGNQETQYFGPGTRLLVL.

The chain links TRBV6-5 to TRBJ2-5; 8 nucleotides agree with TRBD1. The V and J ends lost 6 bases and 4 bases, in that order; junction bases with no gene match: 7. The CDR3 extends over 14 amino acids. Germline assignment: CDR1 MNHEY and CDR2 SVGAGI. The CDR3 here is CASRTSTGGETQYF. In DNA, the CDR3 is TGTGCCAGCAGAACCTCAACAGGGGGAGAGACCCAGTACTTC.

The chain has TRBV19 and TRBJ2-7; 10 bases match TRBD2. Looked up from germline, CDR1 is LNHDA and CDR2 is SQIVND (reference sequence). The junction had 2 bases not matched to a gene; V was cut back by 3 bases and J by 3 bases. The CDR3 extends over 14 amino acids. CDR3 residues: CASSMRTSGYEQYF. The CDR3 DNA reads as TGTGCCAGTAGTATGAGGACTAGCGGCTACGAGCAGTACTTC.

The rearrangement joins TRBV7-9 to TRBJ1-1, with D unresolved. V dropped 8 bases and J dropped 4 bases, with 8 bases sitting between them. The CDR3 is 11 residues long. Germline V gives CDR1 SEHNR, CDR2 FQNEAQ (reference sequence). The CDR3 reads CASEPSTEAFF. CDR3 bases: TGTGCCAGCGAACCGAGCACTGAAGCTTTCTTT.

This clone showed up just a few times. V is TRBV24-1 and J is TRBJ1-2; possible D gene TRBD1, 5 bases. In germline, CDR1 is KGHDR, CDR2 SFDVKD. This CDR3 contains 13 residues. V lost 4 bases and J 4 bases, leaving 9 bases between the germline ends. The CDR3 DNA sequence: TGTGCCACCAGTGAGGGGCAAGGCTATGGCTACACCTTC. Amino acid sequence: CATSEGQGYGYTF.

This chain joins TRBV3-1 (or the pseudogene TRBV3-2) and TRBJ2-5; D unresolved. Germline V gene data show CDR1 as LGHDT and CDR2 as YNNKEL (reference sequence). V gave up 3 bases and J gave up 5 bases, with 13 bases separating them. This CDR3 is built from 14 residues. The DNA for the CDR3 is TGTGCCAGCAGCCACGGTACACTATCCGAGACCCAGTACTTC. Its translation: CASSHGTLSETQYF.

The rearrangement links TRBV7-8 to TRBJ2-1; the match to TRBD2 covers 7 bases. The CDR3 has 13 residues. The V segment lost 5 bases and the J segment 10 bases; nucleotides outside the gene matches: 8. CDR1 and CDR2 (germline): SGHVS, FQNEAQ. The CDR3 spells CASSAPTSDEQFF. CDR3 nucleotide sequence: TGTGCCAGCAGCGCCCCCACTAGCGACGAGCAGTTCTTC.

The chain links TRBV18 to TRBJ2-5; D gene uncertain. V was pared by 3 bases and J by 2 bases, with 7 bases between. Germline-derived CDR1 and CDR2 are KGHSH and LQKENI. The CDR3 has 13 amino acids. The CDR3 loop reads CASSPNNQETQYF. The CDR3 nucleotides read TGTGCCAGCTCACCTAATAATCAAGAGACCCAGTACTTC.